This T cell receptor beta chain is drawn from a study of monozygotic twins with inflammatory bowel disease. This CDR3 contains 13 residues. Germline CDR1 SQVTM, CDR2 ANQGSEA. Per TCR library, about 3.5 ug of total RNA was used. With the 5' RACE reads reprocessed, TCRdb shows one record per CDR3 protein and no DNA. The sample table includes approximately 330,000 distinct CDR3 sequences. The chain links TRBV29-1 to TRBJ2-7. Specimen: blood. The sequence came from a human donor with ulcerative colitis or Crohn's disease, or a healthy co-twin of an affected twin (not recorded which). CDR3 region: CSVARSLAYEQYF.